This T cell receptor (beta chain) was captured by sequencing in a study of Graves' ophthalmopathy and Graves' hyperthyroidism. Study at large: At initial diagnosis, peripheral blood was obtained, and this preceded any treatment. Study conclusions and caveats: Cross-validated, the 13-signature model showed 87.88%/81.08% sensitivity/specificity, and 80%/75% in the test set.

This clonotype was detected only a few times. Its specificity is not known. V shed 2 bases and J shed 0 bases, with 9 bases lying between them. CDR1 and CDR2 from the germline V gene are SGHRS and YFSETQ. CDR3 length equals 16 residues. TCR beta CDR3 amplification used RNA transcripts. The workflow started with a first-round RT-PCR run with HTBI primers and then moved on to a second-round multiplex PCR. TCRdb re-derived calls from the multiplex PCR reads in MiXCR, one entry per CDR3 protein. Among 200,000 to 300,000 distinct CDR3 sequences listed, roughly 50% were seen once. Patients were excluded if they had other autoimmune diseases or uncontrolled infections, and likewise if pregnancy or lactation applied. Diagnosis was based on clinical symptoms, serum thyroxine, TRAb, thyroid ultrasound and orbital computed tomography.

Sequencing used peripheral blood. This receptor was identified in an adult man with Graves' ophthalmopathy. The chain recombines TRBV5-1 with TRBJ2-6; maybe TRBD1 (5 bases). The DNA for the CDR3 is TGCGCCAGCAGCTTTACAGGAGCCTCTGGGGCCAACGTCCTGACTTTC. Translation gives CASSFTGASGANVLTF.